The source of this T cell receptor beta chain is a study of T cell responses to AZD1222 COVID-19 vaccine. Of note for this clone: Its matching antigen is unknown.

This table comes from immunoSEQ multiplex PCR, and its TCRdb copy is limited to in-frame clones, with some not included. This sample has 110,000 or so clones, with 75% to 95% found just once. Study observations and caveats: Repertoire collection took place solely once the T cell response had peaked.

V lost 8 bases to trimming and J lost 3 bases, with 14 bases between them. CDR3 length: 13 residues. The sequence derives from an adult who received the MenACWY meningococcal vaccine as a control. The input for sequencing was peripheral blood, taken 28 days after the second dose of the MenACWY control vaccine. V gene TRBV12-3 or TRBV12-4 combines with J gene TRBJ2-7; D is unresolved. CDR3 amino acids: CASATVPIYEQYF. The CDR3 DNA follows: TGTGCCAGCGCGACGGTCCCTATCTACGAGCAGTACTTC.